The clone carrying this TCR beta chain was seen many times. Its antigen is still unknown. This sample is drawn from a study of regulatory T cells in long-lasting Graves disease. Study findings and constraints: Among persistent patients, a larger number of public clonotypes were shared (about 2,800) than among newly diagnosed patients (approximately 970).

V lost 4 bases and J 4 bases, leaving 11 bases between the germline ends. The CDR3 is 14 amino acids. Germline CDR1 MGHRA, CDR2 YSYEKL. Time point meaning: newly diagnosed GD, antithyroid drugs for less than 3 months. The authors made the TCR library using RNA they extracted from PBMCs. Graves' disease diagnoses used American Thyroid Association guidelines. Building the TCR beta libraries relied on iRepertoire HTBI primers, and CDR3 regions underwent Arm-PCR. From the multiplex PCR reads, TCRdb called clonotypes with MiXCR, one entry per CDR3 protein. Of roughly 260,000 distinct CDR3 sequences in the sample, around 18% were seen once. The same sample was also studied in work on T cells in Graves' hyperthyroidism and ophthalmopathy. From that report: The TCR CDR3 was amplified in a first-round RT-PCR using the HTBI primer set.

The sequenced sample was peripheral blood mononuclear cells (PBMCs), obtained at new diagnosis, from a patient treated with antithyroid drugs. The receptor was derived from a woman aged 25 to 39 with Graves disease. This chain links TRBV4-1 with TRBJ1-5; D gene uncertain. CDR3 nucleotides: TGCGCCAGCAGCCGCTACCAAGGGAATCAGCCCCAGCATTTT. This encodes CASSRYQGNQPQHF.